Below are 20 T cell receptor beta chains sequenced from a single sample in a study of chemoradiotherapy in HPV16-positive cancers. Libraries were prepared by immunoSEQ multiplex PCR; TCRdb keeps only in-frame clonotypes and omits some of them. The data hold 25,000 to 30,000 clones, with over 90% observed a single time. The starting material was blood, obtained from a patient who underwent chemoradiotherapy. The source of these receptors is a human donor with HPV-associated anogenital cancer.

This chain uses TRBV6-5 with TRBJ2-1, with D perhaps matching TRBD2 (6 bases). Per germline, CDR1 MNHEY and CDR2 SVGAGI. The CDR3 spans 14 residues. V lost 8 bases and J lost 6, with 17 bases in between. CDR3 loop: CASYPGLHRNEQFF. The DNA for the CDR3 is TGTGCCAGCTACCCGGGACTCCATCGCAATGAGCAGTTCTTC.

The rearrangement uses TRBV19 and TRBJ1-2, with D perhaps matching TRBD1 (6 bases). The CDR3 has 14 residues. Deletions cut 7 bases from V and 4 bases from J, with 16 bases between. In germline, CDR1 is LNHDA, CDR2 SQIVND (reference sequence). CDR3 coding DNA: TGTGCCAGTAATTTTCCCGACAGGACCTATGGCTACACCTTC. Amino acids: CASNFPDRTYGYTF.

The V and J genes are TRBV18 and TRBJ1-1, with TRBD1 matching 8 bases. Germline trimming cut 3 bases from V and 5 bases from J; bases unmatched to any gene: 5. Germline CDR1 KGHSH, CDR2 LQKENI. This CDR3 is built from 14 residues. CDR3 in DNA: TGTGCCAGCTCACCTCAGGGGGCTAAGACTGAAGCTTTCTTT. This gives the protein CASSPQGAKTEAFF.

The V call is TRBV2, the J call TRBJ2-7, with TRBD2 identical over 7 bases. This CDR3 contains 14 residues. The germline gives CDR1 SNHLY, CDR2 FYNNEI. Germline trimming cut 6 bases from V and 3 bases from J; bases unmatched to any gene: 8. CDR3 loop: CASSPGRGSYEQYF. Written as DNA, the CDR3 is TGTGCCAGCAGCCCGGGACGCGGGAGCTACGAGCAGTACTTC.

This clone was seen just once. The chain combines TRBV9 with TRBJ2-7, with a tentative D call TRBD1 (6 bases). Trimming took off 4 bases at V and 7 bases at J, with 18 bases between the two ends. The CDR3 runs 14 residues. In germline, CDR1 is SGDLS, CDR2 YYNGEE. CDR3 coding DNA: TGTGCCAGCAGCCCAGGGGACGGGTTAGTTGAGCAGTACTTC. Protein: CASSPGDGLVEQYF. Together with reference TRBV9 and TRBJ2-7, the CDR3 gives the full variable domain: DSGVTQTPKHLITATGQRVTLRCSPRSGDLSVYWYQQSLDQGLQFLIQYYNGEERAKGNILERFSAQQFPDLHSELNLSSLELGDSALYFCASSPGDGLVEQYFGPGTRLTVT.

This clone appeared a few times. The V gene is TRBV15, the J gene TRBJ1-6, with D hard to call. The V end was cut by 0 bases, the J end by 6 bases, with 9 bases between. CDR1 is LNHNV and CDR2 is YYDKDF in the germline V gene (reference sequence). This CDR3 has 15 amino acids. The CDR3 nucleotides read TGTGCCACCAGCAGAGAGCGAGCGAGTAATTCACCCCTCCACTTT. Its translation is CATSRERASNSPLHF.

The chain employs TRBV11-2 and TRBJ2-7; 15 nucleotides agree with TRBD2. CDR1 and CDR2 from the germline V gene are SGHAT and FQNNGV. V lost 6 bases, J lost 4 bases, and 10 bases stayed unmatched. CDR3 length: 17 residues. This CDR3 is CASRSPGLAGGKYEQYF. DNA for the CDR3: TGTGCCAGCAGATCTCCGGGACTAGCGGGGGGAAAATACGAGCAGTACTTC.

The chain joins TRBV7-2 to TRBJ2-2; D is unclear. The CDR3 has 13 amino acids. V shed 5 bases and J shed 6 bases, with 10 bases lying between them. CDR1 is SGHTA and CDR2 is FQGNSA in the germline V gene. CDR3 in DNA: TGTGCCAGCAGCCTAAGATCCCCCGGGGAGCTGTTTTTT. Protein sequence: CASSLRSPGELFF.

The gene calls are TRBV6-1 and TRBJ2-5, with 11 bases aligning to TRBD2. The V and J ends lost 3 bases and 1 base, in that order; junction bases with no gene match: 4. Germline assignment: CDR1 MNHNS and CDR2 SASEGT. The CDR3 is 16 amino acids. The CDR3 loop is CASSEGLAAVQETQYF. For the CDR3, the DNA is TGTGCCAGCAGTGAGGGACTAGCGGCGGTCCAAGAGACCCAGTACTTC.

This sequence joins TRBV27 and TRBJ1-2; no firm D call. CDR1 is MNHEY, CDR2 SMNVEV, per germline (reference sequence). Deletions cut 5 bases from V and 5 bases from J, with 15 bases between. The length of the CDR3 is 14 residues. The CDR3 DNA reads TGTGCCAGCAGTCCCCAGACTGGAAATTATGGCTACACCTTC. Protein: CASSPQTGNYGYTF.

The gene calls are TRBV28 and TRBJ2-3, with 10 bases that match TRBD2. This CDR3 has 16 amino acids. V lost 5 bases, J lost 0 bases, and 5 bases stayed unmatched. The germline V gene encodes CDR1 MDHEN and CDR2 SYDVKM. This chain's CDR3 is CASSPGTSASTDTQYF. The CDR3 DNA reads TGTGCCAGCAGTCCTGGGACTAGCGCGAGCACAGATACGCAGTATTTT. Drawing the rest from reference TRBV28 and TRBJ2-3, the complete variable domain is DVKVTQSSRYLVKRTGEKVFLECVQDMDHENMFWYRQDPGLGLRLIYFSYDVKMKEKGDIPEGYSVSREKKERFSLILESASTNQTSMYLCASSPGTSASTDTQYFGPGTRLTVL.

This clone has just one count. V gene TRBV6-5 combines with J gene TRBJ1-5, with D maybe TRBD1 (5 bases). Germline V lookup: CDR1 MNHEY, CDR2 SVGAGI. Trimming cost V 2 bases and J 8 bases, with 19 bases left between them. There are 16 residues in the CDR3. The CDR3 DNA is TGTGCCAGCAGTTACCGCCGGACACCCCCCTGGGAGCCCCAGCATTTT. As protein: CASSYRRTPPWEPQHF.

This clone was seen only a few times. In DNA, the CDR3 is TGTGCCAGCAGCTTAGATTCAAGACAGGGGGCTGGAAACACCATATATTTT. It translates to CASSLDSRQGAGNTIYF. The chain employs TRBV7-9 and TRBJ1-3; 9 bases are a match to TRBD1. The CDR3 sequence is 17 residues long. V lost 1 base to trimming and J lost 2 bases; unmatched junction nucleotides: 6. Germline-derived CDR1 and CDR2 are SEHNR and FQNEAQ (reference sequence). The full variable domain, with the rest looked up from reference TRBV7-9 and TRBJ1-3, is DTGVSQNPRHKITKRGQNVTFRCDPISEHNRLYWYRQTLGQGPEFLTYFQNEAQLEKSRLLSDRFSAERPKGSFSTLEIQRTEQGDSAMYLCASSLDSRQGAGNTIYFGEGSWLTVV.

This chain connects TRBV18 to TRBJ1-1, with 8 positions matching TRBD1. V shed 3 bases, J shed 8 bases, and the junction held 5 bases outside the gene matches. The V gene's germline CDR1 is KGHSH and CDR2 LQKENI. The CDR3 consists of 13 residues. The CDR3 region has the DNA TGTGCCAGCTCACCGGACGGACAGGGAGAAGCTTTCTTT. Translated: CASSPDGQGEAFF. The full variable domain, with the rest looked up from reference TRBV18 and TRBJ1-1, is NAGVMQNPRHLVRRRGQEARLRCSPMKGHSHVYWYRQLPEEGLKFMVYLQKENIIDESGMPKERFSAEFPKEGPSILRIQQVVRGDSAAYFCASSPDGQGEAFFGQGTRLTVV.

The gene calls are TRBV5-1 and TRBJ2-3, with D tentatively TRBD1 (5 bases). The V gene lost 0 bases and the J gene lost 5 bases, with 10 bases spanning the gap. Germline CDR1 and CDR2: SGHRS and YFSETQ. The CDR3 has 14 residues. The CDR3 protein is CASSLDRFGDTQYF. The CDR3 DNA follows: TGCGCCAGCAGCTTGGACAGGTTCGGAGATACGCAGTATTTT.

The V gene is TRBV9, the J gene TRBJ1-1; possibly TRBD1 for D (5 bases). The CDR3 totals 15 residues. From germline, CDR1 is SGDLS and CDR2 YYNGEE. Between the trimmed V and J ends, which lost 4 bases and 4 bases, there was a span of 17 bases. CDR3 in DNA: TGTGCCAGCAGCCCACAGCGGGGCGCGGGCACTGAAGCTTTCTTT. It yields the protein CASSPQRGAGTEAFF.

This clone was observed once. The chain combines TRBV7-6 with TRBJ1-1, with 8 bases fitting TRBD1. CDR1 and CDR2 (germline): SGHVS, FNYEAQ. This CDR3 spans 15 amino acids. V lost 3 bases, J lost 4 bases, and 7 bases stayed unmatched. CDR3 in amino acids: CASSFDRGLGTEAFF. CDR3 coding DNA: TGTGCCAGCAGCTTCGACAGGGGTTTAGGCACTGAAGCTTTCTTT.

This clone was recorded once. The rearrangement links TRBV7-2 to TRBJ2-7, with TRBD2 identical over 11 bases. CDR3 size: 16 residues. CDR1 and CDR2 (germline): SGHTA, FQGNSA. The trim removed 3 bases at V and 3 bases at J, leaving 7 bases unmatched. Here the CDR3 reads CASSLTGLAENYEQYF. CDR3 coding DNA: TGTGCCAGCAGCTTGACGGGACTAGCGGAAAACTACGAGCAGTACTTC.

V gene TRBV15 combines with J gene TRBJ1-2, with D maybe TRBD1 (6 bases). CDR1 and CDR2 (germline): LNHNV, YYDKDF (reference sequence). Trimming left V 5 bases short and J 5 bases short, with 9 bases between. The CDR3 has 12 residues. CDR3 nucleotide sequence: TGTGCCACCAGCGCTACAGGGTATGGCTACACCTTC. Encoded protein: CATSATGYGYTF.

The gene calls are TRBV5-6 and TRBJ2-3; D is tentatively TRBD1 or TRBD2 (5 bases each). V was shortened by 2 bases and J by 4 bases, with 14 bases between the two germline ends. Germline CDR1 and CDR2: SGHDT and YYEEEE. The CDR3 loop spans 15 amino acids. The DNA for the CDR3 is TGTGCCAGCAGCTTTCGGGGACGTGACCCAGATACGCAGTATTTT. Amino acids: CASSFRGRDPDTQYF. The variable domain in full, completed from reference TRBV5-6 and TRBJ2-3, reads DAGVTQSPTHLIKTRGQQVTLRCSPKSGHDTVSWYQQALGQGPQFIFQYYEEEERQRGNFPDRFSGHQFPNYSSELNVNALLLGDSALYLCASSFRGRDPDTQYFGPGTRLTVL.